Included here is one T cell receptor beta chain sequence, with context. These data come from a study of blood T cell repertoires in COVID-19. Study information: The origin of the acute and convalescent COVID-19 samples was the United States, Italy and Spain.

CDR1 and CDR2 (germline): SGHDT, YYEEEE. CDR3 length: 15 amino acids. Trimming removed 1 base from V and 10 bases from J, with 20 bases in between. Clones were sequenced by immunoSEQ multiplex PCR, and TCRdb holds only the in-frame ones, with some missing. The data hold 170,000 or so clones, with approximately 84% observed a single time. The chain links TRBV5-6 to TRBJ1-1; possibly TRBD1 for D (6 bases). This sequence was found in a man between 18 and 35 years old with active or convalescent COVID-19. Source material: peripheral blood. The CDR3: CASSLSNLYVRGAFF. The CDR3 coding sequence is TGTGCCAGCAGCTTGAGTAATCTTTATGTCAGGGGAGCTTTCTTT.